A selection of T cell receptor beta chains follows, all from one sample in a study of T cell changes during pregnancy in multiple sclerosis. Profiling relied on immunoSEQ multiplex PCR, and the TCRdb table lists in-frame clones only, not all of them. The table has tens of thousands of clones, just over 90% seen once. The sample was CD8+ T cells from peripheral blood mononuclear cells, taken in the first trimester of pregnancy. Source of these receptors: a female donor with multiple sclerosis, enrolled in a pregnancy study. Both conserved end residues are part of each CDR3. A D gene is named only where the DNA matches it firmly. Not every row has a clone size; where given, it reads once, few, many or a size class.

D: TRBD1
size: .
J: TRBJ2-7
V: TRBV29-1
DNA: TGCAGCGTTGAAGGGGGGACAGGGGTTACCTACGAGCAGTACTTC
CDR3: CSVEGGTGVTYEQYF

D: .
size: .
J: TRBJ1-2
V: TRBV5-1
DNA: TGCGCCAGCAGCCCAGAACAGCTGCCAACGGATGGCTACACCTTC
CDR3: CASSPEQLPTDGYTF

D: .
size: .
J: TRBJ1-2
V: TRBV19
DNA: TGTGCCAGTAGTATAGATCTCAGGGCGAACTATGGCTACACCTTC
CDR3: CASSIDLRANYGYTF

D: .
size: .
J: TRBJ2-7
V: TRBV27
DNA: TGTGCCAGCAGTTTAAAGGGTATTAGCGGATATTACTACGAGCAGTACTTC
CDR3: CASSLKGISGYYYEQYF

D: .
size: .
J: TRBJ2-7
V: TRBV5-1
DNA: TGCGCCAGCAGCTTGGGGCCGACGGGGACTTCGTACGAGCAGTACTTC
CDR3: CASSLGPTGTSYEQYF

D: TRBD1
size: .
J: TRBJ1-1
V: TRBV5-6
DNA: TGTGCCAGCAGCTGGGGACAGGGGAACACTGAAGCTTTCTTT
CDR3: CASSWGQGNTEAFF

D: TRBD1
size: .
J: TRBJ2-5
V: TRBV28
DNA: TGTGCCAGCAGCTATGACAGGGATACCTTAAAAGAGACCCAGTACTTC
CDR3: CASSYDRDTLKETQYF

D: TRBD2
size: .
J: TRBJ2-1
V: TRBV29-1
DNA: TGCAGCGTTGGACGTTCTAGCGGGACCAATGAGCAGTTCTTC
CDR3: CSVGRSSGTNEQFF

D: .
size: .
J: TRBJ2-7
V: TRBV28
DNA: TGTGCCAGCACGGAGGTCGCTTACTACGAGCAGTACTTC
CDR3: CASTEVAYYEQYF

D: .
size: .
J: TRBJ2-1
V: TRBV28
DNA: TGTGCCAGCAGTTACTTGGAGGGCTCGACTACCAATGAGCAGTTCTTC
CDR3: CASSYLEGSTTNEQFF

D: TRBD2
size: .
J: TRBJ2-1
V: TRBV7-9
DNA: TGTGCCAGCAGCTTGGGACTAGCGGGTTACAATGAGCAGTTCTTC
CDR3: CASSLGLAGYNEQFF

D: TRBD1
size: once
J: TRBJ2-7
V: TRBV28
DNA: TGTGCCAGCAGTTTATCCGGGACAGGGTTCTCCTACGAGCAGTACTTC
CDR3: CASSLSGTGFSYEQYF

D: .
size: .
J: TRBJ1-2
V: TRBV6-1
DNA: TGTGCCAGCAGCGCCGGAGAAAACTATGGCTACACCTTC
CDR3: CASSAGENYGYTF

D: .
size: .
J: TRBJ2-7
V: TRBV9
DNA: TGTGCCAGCAGCGTAACAGCAGGGCCCTACGAGCAGTACTTC
CDR3: CASSVTAGPYEQYF

D: TRBD2
size: once
J: TRBJ2-1
V: TRBV19
DNA: TGTGCCAGTAGTATACGCGGGGGTTACAATGAGCAGTTCTTC
CDR3: CASSIRGGYNEQFF

D: TRBD2
size: .
J: TRBJ2-1
V: TRBV4-2
DNA: TGTGCCAGCAGCCAAGATACGGGAGGGCCTTACAATGAGCAGTTCTTC
CDR3: CASSQDTGGPYNEQFF

D: .
size: .
J: TRBJ2-5
V: TRBV6-5
DNA: TGTGCCAGCAGACGCCTAACAGGGAACGGAGAGACCCAGTACTTC
CDR3: CASRRLTGNGETQYF

D: TRBD2
size: .
J: TRBJ2-1
V: TRBV13
DNA: TGTGCCAGCAGCTGGGGCGGGAGGACCAATGAGCAGTTCTTC
CDR3: CASSWGGRTNEQFF

D: .
size: .
J: TRBJ1-3
V: TRBV7-7
DNA: TGTGCTAGCAGCCAGGTAAGAAACACCATATATTTT
CDR3: CASSQVRNTIYF

D: .
size: .
J: TRBJ1-1
V: TRBV6-5
DNA: TGTGCCAGCACCCAAACGGGACTGAAGAACACTGAAGCTTTCTTT
CDR3: CASTQTGLKNTEAFF

D: .
size: once
J: TRBJ1-2
V: TRBV19
DNA: TGTGCCAGTACCCTGGGCGGGGACTTCAACTATGGCTACACCTTC
CDR3: CASTLGGDFNYGYTF

D: .
size: .
J: TRBJ2-1
V: TRBV7-3
DNA: TGTGCCAGCAGCCCCCCCCGGGTAGGAAAAAATGAGCAGTTCTTC
CDR3: CASSPPRVGKNEQFF

D: .
size: .
J: TRBJ2-5
V: TRBV28
DNA: TGTGCCAGCAGGGCCGGGGTGGGTTATGCACAAGAGACCCAGTACTTC
CDR3: CASRAGVGYAQETQYF

D: .
size: .
J: TRBJ1-1
V: TRBV5-6
DNA: TGTGCCAGCAGCTTTGTAGGAGATACGAACACTGAAGCTTTCTTT
CDR3: CASSFVGDTNTEAFF

D: .
size: medium-sized
J: TRBJ2-7
V: TRBV6-1
DNA: TGTGCCAGCAAGCACTTCGCCTACGAGCAGTACTTC
CDR3: CASKHFAYEQYF

D: .
size: .
J: TRBJ2-7
V: TRBV28
DNA: TGTGCCAGCGGTCAAGGGGGATACGAGCAGTACTTC
CDR3: CASGQGGYEQYF

D: .
size: .
J: TRBJ2-7
V: TRBV7-6
DNA: TGTGCCAGCAGCTTAGGGCCAGACTACGAGCAGTACTTC
CDR3: CASSLGPDYEQYF

D: TRBD1
size: .
J: TRBJ2-5
V: TRBV27
DNA: TGTGCCAGCAGTTTAATCGGGACAGGGACTTTCCAAGAGACCCAGTACTTC
CDR3: CASSLIGTGTFQETQYF

D: .
size: .
J: TRBJ2-1
V: TRBV7-6
DNA: TGTGCCAGCAGCCTCAGACAGAACTCCTACAATGAGCAGTTCTTC
CDR3: CASSLRQNSYNEQFF

D: .
size: .
J: TRBJ2-7
V: TRBV20-1
DNA: TGCAGTGCTAACAGGGACTACGAGCAGTACTTC
CDR3: CSANRDYEQYF

D: .
size: .
J: TRBJ2-6
V: TRBV6-5
DNA: TGTGCCAGCAGTCCTCTCTCTGGGGCCAACGTCCTGACTTTC
CDR3: CASSPLSGANVLTF

D: TRBD2
size: .
J: TRBJ2-7
V: TRBV5-1
DNA: TGCGCCAGCAGGACTACTAGCGGGCTTTCCTACGAGCAGTACTTC
CDR3: CASRTTSGLSYEQYF

D: .
size: .
J: TRBJ1-1
V: TRBV5-6
DNA: TGTGCCAGCAGCGACGGGGGGCCGACTGAAGCTTTCTTT
CDR3: CASSDGGPTEAFF

D: TRBD1
size: .
J: TRBJ2-7
V: TRBV12-5
DNA: TGTGCTAGTGGTTTGGCACTGCCACCAGGGGGCGAGTACGAGCAGTACTTC
CDR3: CASGLALPPGGEYEQYF

D: TRBD2
size: .
J: TRBJ2-1
V: TRBV6-6
DNA: TGTGCCAGCAGTTATGAAGCGGGGACCGCATACAATGAGCAGTTCTTC
CDR3: CASSYEAGTAYNEQFF

D: .
size: .
J: TRBJ2-3
V: TRBV5-1
DNA: TGCGCCAGCAGATTAGGGAGAAACACAGATACGCAGTATTTT
CDR3: CASRLGRNTDTQYF

D: TRBD2
size: .
J: TRBJ2-1
V: TRBV5-1
DNA: TGCGCCAGCAGCCAGTACCTAGCGGGAGGGTACAATGAGCAGTTCTTC
CDR3: CASSQYLAGGYNEQFF

D: TRBD2
size: .
J: TRBJ2-1
V: TRBV7-3
DNA: TGTGCCAGCAGCTTAGATGCTAGCGGAAGCTACAATGAGCAGTTCTTC
CDR3: CASSLDASGSYNEQFF

D: TRBD1
size: .
J: TRBJ2-7
V: TRBV7-9
DNA: TGTGCCAGCAGCCCGGGCCCAGGGGGAATACCCTACGAGCAGTACTTC
CDR3: CASSPGPGGIPYEQYF

D: .
size: few
J: TRBJ2-1
V: TRBV11-2
DNA: TGTGCCAGCAGCTCCTGGCGGGATGAGCAGTTCTTC
CDR3: CASSSWRDEQFF

D: TRBD2
size: .
J: TRBJ2-7
V: TRBV5-1
DNA: TGCGCCAGCAGCTTGGCCAAATGGGGCGGGAGCTCCTACGAGCAGTACTTC
CDR3: CASSLAKWGGSSYEQYF

D: .
size: .
J: TRBJ2-7
V: TRBV7-8
DNA: TGTGCCAGCAGCTTAGCACTGGGAGCCTACGAGCAGTACTTC
CDR3: CASSLALGAYEQYF